The 17 T cell receptor beta chains in this list originate from one sample, sequenced in a study of T-cell memory formation after mild COVID-19. MiXCR was run by TCRdb on the 5' RACE reads, yielding one entry per CDR3 protein. The data show some 450,000 distinct CDR3 sequences, over 15% seen once. Sequencing was done on a sample of PBMCs or a T cell subset sorted from them (not recorded which). The receptors were gathered from an adult woman who had mild COVID-19 (a few samples of this study predate the infection). Cell type and time point are not known.

The genes are TRBV5-1 and TRBJ1-2; 9 bases are a match to TRBD1. With 4 bases clipped from V and 7 bases from J, the junction kept 11 bases outside the gene matches. CDR1 SGHRS and CDR2 YFSETQ come from the germline V gene. CDR3 length equals 15 residues. The CDR3 DNA is TGCGCCAGCAGCCTTGGTGGGGGACAGGGAGGTGGCTACACCTTC. It translates to CASSLGGGQGGGYTF.

The V and J genes are TRBV7-9 and TRBJ2-5; a possible D gene is TRBD1 (5 bases). The germline CDR1 and CDR2 sequences are SEHNR and FQNEAQ (reference sequence). The CDR3 covers 15 residues. The V gene lost 0 bases and the J gene lost 5 bases, with 13 bases spanning the gap. CDR3 sequence (DNA): TGTGCCAGCAGCTTAGCCCCAGGGTCTGGGGAGACCCAGTACTTC. Its protein product is CASSLAPGSGETQYF. Combining the CDR3 with reference TRBV7-9 and TRBJ2-5 gives the whole variable domain DTGVSQNPRHKITKRGQNVTFRCDPISEHNRLYWYRQTLGQGPEFLTYFQNEAQLEKSRLLSDRFSAERPKGSFSTLEIQRTEQGDSAMYLCASSLAPGSGETQYFGPGTRLLVL.

The chain carries TRBV5-1 and TRBJ2-1; TRBD1 matches 8 bases. Trimming took 5 bases from V and 4 from J; bases not matched to a gene: 8. The CDR3 is 15 amino acids. Germline V gives CDR1 SGHRS, CDR2 YFSETQ. CDR3 coding DNA: TGCGCCAGCAGACAAGGGACAGGCACTTACAATGAGCAGTTCTTC. It is translated as CASRQGTGTYNEQFF.

This clonotype was detected many times. The chain has TRBV12-3 or TRBV12-4 and TRBJ1-1; 7 bases fit TRBD1. The CDR3 totals 14 residues. The trim removed 7 bases at V and 6 bases at J, leaving 11 bases unmatched. The CDR3 sequence: CASIDRVKKAEAFF. CDR3 sequence (DNA): TGTGCCAGCATCGACAGGGTAAAAAAGGCTGAAGCTTTCTTT.

Of note for this clonotype: A junction end diverges from the germline sequence, so it may reflect a read error. The rearrangement uses TRBV6-2 or TRBV6-3 and TRBJ1-1; TRBD1 might be the D (5 bases). This CDR3 spans 13 amino acids. Per the germline V gene, CDR1 is MNHEY and CDR2 is SVGEGT. The CDR3 coding sequence is TGTGCCAGCAGCAAAGGGGACGTGAGTATGAGGGACTTT. Protein product: CASSKGDVSMRDF.

This clonotype has at least ten counts. V usage is TRBV15 and J usage is TRBJ2-3; D gene ambiguous. The germline V and J ends were trimmed by 4 bases and 2 bases, with 10 bases remaining between them. The CDR3 is made up of 14 amino acids. In germline, CDR1 is LNHNV, CDR2 YYDKDF (reference sequence). The DNA for the CDR3 is TGTGCCACCAGCAAGGGCGGAGACACAGATACGCAGTATTTT. It codes for CATSKGGDTDTQYF.

The J gene is TRBJ2-7, the V gene TRBV20-1, with D tentatively TRBD2 (5 bases). This CDR3 has 14 amino acids. Germline V gene data show CDR1 as DFQATT and CDR2 as SNEGSKA (reference sequence). The CDR3 sequence: CSLGIGGRSYEQYF. In DNA, the CDR3 is TGCAGCCTGGGTATCGGCGGGCGCTCCTACGAGCAGTACTTC.

This clonotype was observed a handful of times. The J gene is TRBJ2-5, the V gene TRBV5-1; D not resolved. From germline, CDR1 is SGHRS and CDR2 YFSETQ. This CDR3 comprises 13 residues. Deletions cut 0 bases from V and 5 bases from J, with 8 bases between. CDR3 sequence: CASSLGPPETQYF. The DNA of the CDR3 is TGCGCCAGCAGCTTGGGCCCTCCCGAGACCCAGTACTTC.

This clonotype has only a few counts. The chain carries TRBV6-2 or TRBV6-3 and TRBJ1-1; D gene uncertain. CDR3 size: 11 residues. Germline values: CDR1 MNHEY, CDR2 SVGEGT. Trimming took off 5 bases at V and 7 bases at J, with 8 bases between the two ends. In DNA form, the CDR3 reads TGTGCCAGCAGTGCCCTCCATGAAGCTTTCTTT. Protein: CASSALHEAFF.

The gene calls are TRBV5-5 and TRBJ2-3; 10 nucleotides line up with TRBD1. CDR1 and CDR2 (germline): SGHKS, YYEKEE (reference sequence). CDR3 size: 16 residues. Trimming removed 2 bases from V and 4 bases from J; junction bases left unmatched: 7. The CDR3 coding sequence is TGTGCCAGCAGCTTACCGGGACAGGGGTCATCAGATACGCAGTATTTT. This translates into CASSLPGQGSSDTQYF.

This chain joins TRBV25-1 and TRBJ1-6; no firm D call. V lost 8 bases to trimming and J lost 9 bases, with 5 bases between them. The CDR3 extends over 10 amino acids. Germline assignment: CDR1 MGHDK and CDR2 SYGVNS. The CDR3 protein is CASGGSPLHF. CDR3 sequence (DNA): TGTGCCAGCGGTGGTTCACCCCTCCACTTT.

The chain employs TRBV6-1 and TRBJ2-3; the match to TRBD1 covers 7 bases. V trimming: 6 bases; J trimming: 2 bases; junction bases outside the gene matches: 14. Germline V lookup: CDR1 MNHNS, CDR2 SASEGT. This CDR3 is built from 17 residues. The CDR3: CASRNIQGYSVTDTQYF. Here the CDR3 DNA reads TGTGCCAGCAGGAACATACAGGGGTATTCTGTCACAGATACGCAGTATTTT.

The gene calls are TRBV6-2 or TRBV6-3 and TRBJ2-7, with TRBD2 matching over 7 bases. CDR1 is MNHEY, CDR2 SVGEGT, per germline. The V gene end was trimmed by 2 bases and the J gene end by 3 bases; junction bases not matched to a gene: 7. This CDR3 is built from 15 residues. In DNA, the CDR3 is TGTGCCAGCAGTTACCGGGCGGGAGAATTCTACGAGCAGTACTTC. Its protein is CASSYRAGEFYEQYF.

The sample holds a few counts of this clonotype. The chain is built from TRBV6-2 or TRBV6-3 and TRBJ2-2; no firm D call. The length of the CDR3 is 16 residues. Germline V CDR1 and CDR2: MNHEY, SVGEGT. Trimming removed 0 bases at V and 0 bases at J, with 8 bases between. The CDR3 nucleotides are TGTGCCAGCAGTTACTCAATCCCCTCGAACACCGGGGAGCTGTTTTTT. Amino acids: CASSYSIPSNTGELFF.

This clonotype turned up a few times. V gene TRBV20-1 combines with J gene TRBJ2-3, with 7 bases fitting TRBD2. This CDR3 contains 17 residues. Germline-derived CDR1 and CDR2 are DFQATT and SNEGSKA (reference sequence). V dropped 4 bases and J dropped 2; count of bases not matched to a gene: 15. CDR3 protein: CSATFPLAGVLTDTQYF. In nucleotides, the CDR3 is TGCAGTGCTACCTTCCCCTTAGCGGGTGTTCTCACAGATACGCAGTATTTT.

The rearrangement joins TRBV7-9 to TRBJ1-3, with D unresolved. CDR3 length: 11 residues. Germline assignment: CDR1 SEHNR and CDR2 FQNEAQ (reference sequence). The V gene lost 3 bases and the J gene lost 8 bases, with 5 bases spanning the gap. CDR3 in amino acids: CASSFEDTIYF. The CDR3 DNA reads TGTGCCAGCAGCTTCGAAGACACCATATATTTT. Full variable domain (remainder filled in from reference TRBV7-9 and TRBJ1-3): DTGVSQNPRHKITKRGQNVTFRCDPISEHNRLYWYRQTLGQGPEFLTYFQNEAQLEKSRLLSDRFSAERPKGSFSTLEIQRTEQGDSAMYLCASSFEDTIYFGEGSWLTVV.

The CDR3 nucleotides are TGTGCCAGCAGTTTAGGACGGATTCGCACAGATACGCAGTATTTT. It codes for CASSLGRIRTDTQYF. The chain recombines TRBV27 with TRBJ2-3; no firm D call. CDR3 length equals 15 residues. Per germline, CDR1 MNHEY and CDR2 SMNVEV (reference sequence). The germline V and J ends were trimmed by 2 bases and 1 base, with 10 bases remaining between them.